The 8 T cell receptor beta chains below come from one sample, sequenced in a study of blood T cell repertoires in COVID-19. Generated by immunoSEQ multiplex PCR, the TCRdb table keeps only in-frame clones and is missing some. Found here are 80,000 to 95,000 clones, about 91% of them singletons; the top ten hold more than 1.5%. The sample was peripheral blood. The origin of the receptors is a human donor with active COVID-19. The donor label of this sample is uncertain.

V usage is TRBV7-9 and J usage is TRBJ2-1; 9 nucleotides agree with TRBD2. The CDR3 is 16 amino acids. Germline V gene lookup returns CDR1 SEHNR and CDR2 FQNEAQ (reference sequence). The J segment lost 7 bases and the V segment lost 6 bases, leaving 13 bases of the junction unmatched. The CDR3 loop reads CASSYSAGGPMNEQFF. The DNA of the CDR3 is TGTGCCAGCAGTTACAGCGCGGGGGGGCCGATGAATGAGCAGTTCTTC.

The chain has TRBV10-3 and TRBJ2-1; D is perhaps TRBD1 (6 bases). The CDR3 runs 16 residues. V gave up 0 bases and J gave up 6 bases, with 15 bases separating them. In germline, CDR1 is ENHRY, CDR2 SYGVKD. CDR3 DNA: TGTGCCATCAGTGAGTCGAAAATCAGGGGCGGCAATGAGCAGTTCTTC. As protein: CAISESKIRGGNEQFF.

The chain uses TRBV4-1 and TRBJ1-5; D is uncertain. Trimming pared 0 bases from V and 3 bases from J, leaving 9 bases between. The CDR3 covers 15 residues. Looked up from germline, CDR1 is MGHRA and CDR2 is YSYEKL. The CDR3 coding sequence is TGCGCCAGCAGCCAAGATATAAGCAACAATCAGCCCCAGCATTTT. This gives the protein CASSQDISNNQPQHF.

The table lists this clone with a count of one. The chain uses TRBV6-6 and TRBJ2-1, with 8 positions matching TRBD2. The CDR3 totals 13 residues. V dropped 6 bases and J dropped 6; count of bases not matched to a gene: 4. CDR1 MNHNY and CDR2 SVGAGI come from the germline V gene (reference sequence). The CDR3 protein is CASRGTSPNEQFF. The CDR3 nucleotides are TGTGCCAGCAGGGGGACTAGTCCCAATGAGCAGTTCTTC.

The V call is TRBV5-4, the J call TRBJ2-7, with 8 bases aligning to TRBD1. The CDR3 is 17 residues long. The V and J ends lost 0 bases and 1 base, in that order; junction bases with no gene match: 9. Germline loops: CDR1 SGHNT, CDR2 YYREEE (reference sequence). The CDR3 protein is CASSLARERTGSYEQYF. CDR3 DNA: TGTGCCAGCAGCTTGGCGAGAGAAAGGACAGGGTCCTACGAGCAGTACTTC. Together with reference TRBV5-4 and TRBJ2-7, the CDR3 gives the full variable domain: ETGVTQSPTHLIKTRGQQVTLRCSSQSGHNTVSWYQQALGQGPQFIFQYYREEENGRGNFPPRFSGLQFPNYSSELNVNALELDDSALYLCASSLARERTGSYEQYFGPGTRLTVT.

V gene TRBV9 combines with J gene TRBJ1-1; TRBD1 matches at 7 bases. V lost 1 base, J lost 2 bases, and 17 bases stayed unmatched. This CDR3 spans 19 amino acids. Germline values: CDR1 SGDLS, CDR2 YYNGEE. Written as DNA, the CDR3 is TGTGCCAGCAGCGTATCGGTACCTAGACAGGGTGGATTTAACACTGAAGCTTTCTTT. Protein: CASSVSVPRQGGFNTEAFF.

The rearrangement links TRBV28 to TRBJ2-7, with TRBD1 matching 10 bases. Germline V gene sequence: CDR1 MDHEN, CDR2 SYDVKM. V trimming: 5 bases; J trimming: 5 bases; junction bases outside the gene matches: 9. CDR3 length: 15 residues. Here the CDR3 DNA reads TGTGCCAGCAGTCTCCCCGGGACAGGGGCCAACGAGCAGTACTTC. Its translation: CASSLPGTGANEQYF.

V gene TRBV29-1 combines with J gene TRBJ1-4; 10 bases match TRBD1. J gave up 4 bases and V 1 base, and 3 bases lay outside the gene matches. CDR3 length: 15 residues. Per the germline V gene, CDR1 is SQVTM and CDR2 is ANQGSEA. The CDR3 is CSVEGDRGNNEKLFF. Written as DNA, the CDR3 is TGCAGCGTTGAAGGGGACAGGGGTAATAATGAAAAACTGTTTTTT.